These T cell receptor beta chains were read from a single sample in a study of regulatory T cells in long-lasting Graves disease. TCRdb passed the multiplex PCR reads through MiXCR, listing each CDR3 protein once. The sample contains about half a million distinct CDR3 sequences, 12% of which appear only once. The data also belong to a second study, concerning T cells in Graves' hyperthyroidism and ophthalmopathy.

The sequencing used peripheral blood mononuclear cells (PBMCs), collected at new diagnosis, from a patient treated with antithyroid drugs. The source is a woman in her 30s with Graves disease. Each CDR3 is given without its conserved first and last residue.

V	J	CDR3
TRBV6-1	TRBJ2-3	ASTDRDRSTDTQY
TRBV2	TRBJ2-6	ASGTDGTSGANVLT
TRBV10-2	TRBJ2-1	ASYRGYGSYNEQF
TRBV28	TRBJ2-1	ASSTSSGSRNEQF
TRBV19	TRBJ2-2	ASSVWEGAGELF
TRBV7-9	TRBJ2-3	ASSLAETEFTDTQY
TRBV20-1	TRBJ2-1	SAPKMLLKGYNEQF
TRBV7-2	TRBJ1-3	ASSPHAPGNTIY
TRBV19	TRBJ2-7	ASSAGGTIRSYEQY
TRBV20-1	TRBJ1-1	SAHQTGGKYRGDTEAF
TRBV5-5	TRBJ2-1	ASSPRDSYNEQF
TRBV7-9	TRBJ2-4	ASSLAGADIQY
TRBV29-1	TRBJ2-1	SVEDHQRGAYNEQF
TRBV19	TRBJ2-7	ASSIRDRADEQY
TRBV12-3/TRBV12-4	TRBJ1-2	ASTLGGAANYGYT
TRBV11-2	TRBJ2-1	ASSFGNEQF
TRBV10-3	TRBJ2-7	AIRGGGDEQY
TRBV5-8	TRBJ1-3	ASSSGYTIY
TRBV10-1	TRBJ2-3	ASSGGLLTDTQY
TRBV7-9	TRBJ1-2	ASSPGYT
TRBV10-2	TRBJ2-5	ASRLGQKETQY
TRBV20-1	TRBJ2-5	SVGGGGRETQY
TRBV7-2	TRBJ1-2	ASSSYRAGYT
TRBV30	TRBJ1-5	AWSRGRSNQPQH
TRBV6-1	TRBJ2-7	ASLPRGTGVYEQY
TRBV5-1	TRBJ2-1	ASSLGVLAGANEQF
TRBV7-3	TRBJ1-4	ASNPKRREKLF
TRBV25-1	TRBJ1-1	ASSKTGVMNTEAF
TRBV20-1	TRBJ2-7	SASLAGFSYEQY
TRBV30	TRBJ1-3	AWSSGYRASGNTIY
TRBV3-1	TRBJ2-3	ASSSTSGNSPDTQY
TRBV20-1	TRBJ2-5	SARPGGQQETQY
TRBV24-1	TRBJ2-5	ATSDLLEGSVH
TRBV7-2	TRBJ2-7	ASSLAGGVSGPEQY
TRBV3-1	TRBJ1-5	ASSQNRGTQPQH
TRBV5-1	TRBJ2-1	ASSFGAAYNERF
TRBV20-1	TRBJ2-7	SARDLAGEVSYEQY
TRBV6-1	TRBJ2-5	ASSQLAGGQETQY
TRBV6-1	TRBJ2-3	ASSPGQMTSTDTQY
TRBV20-1	TRBJ1-2	SASDMGPDYGYT
TRBV30	TRBJ2-7	AWSLPPGGRHEQY
TRBV5-1	TRBJ2-6	ASSWGGSGANVLT
TRBV27	TRBJ1-2	ASSFLGNIDGYT
TRBV3-1	TRBJ1-1	ASRQQGALNTEAF
TRBV28	TRBJ1-1	ASSPQEGARAF